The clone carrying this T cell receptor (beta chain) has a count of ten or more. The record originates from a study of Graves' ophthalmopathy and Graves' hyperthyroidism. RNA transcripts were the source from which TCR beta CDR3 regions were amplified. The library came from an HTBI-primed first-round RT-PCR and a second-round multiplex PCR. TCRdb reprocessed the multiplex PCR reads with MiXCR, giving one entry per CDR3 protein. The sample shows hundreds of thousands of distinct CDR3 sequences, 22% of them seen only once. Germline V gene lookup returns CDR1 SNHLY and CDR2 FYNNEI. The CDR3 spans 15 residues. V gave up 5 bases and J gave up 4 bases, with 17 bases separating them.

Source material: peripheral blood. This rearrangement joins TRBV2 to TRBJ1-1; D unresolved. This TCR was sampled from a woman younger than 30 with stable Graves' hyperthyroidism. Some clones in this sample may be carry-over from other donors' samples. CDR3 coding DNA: TGTGCCAGCAGTAAAACCGGATCTCGAGGCACTGAAGCTTTCTTT. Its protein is CASSKTGSRGTEAFF.